This TCR beta chain was retrieved from a study of cytomegalovirus exposure and HLA in healthy donors. Study results and limitations: According to a later analysis, TCR clusters from the first cohort tended to co-occur in the approximately 130 validation repertoires. It was reported that the classifier diagnosed cytomegalovirus status with high specificity and sensitivity in both the original and validation cohorts.

Sequencing used immunoSEQ multiplex PCR; TCRdb keeps in-frame clones, though not all of them. The table records around 71,000 clones, around 96% of them present only once. This CDR3 region has 16 residues. Germline assignment: CDR1 MDHEN and CDR2 SYDVKM. The V and J ends lost 5 bases and 0 bases, in that order; junction bases with no gene match: 10. Comment on this clone: Its antigen is currently unknown.

A roughly 120-subject validation cohort, separate from the approximately 690-subject first cohort, supplied the donors. This sequence joins TRBV28 and TRBJ2-7, with TRBD1 matching 7 bases. The sample consisted of PBMCs. The sequence derives from a man aged 18 to 35 in good health and CMV-seropositive. CDR3 amino acids: CASSPRTGLRSYEQYF. DNA for the CDR3: TGTGCCAGCAGTCCCAGGACAGGTTTGCGCTCCTACGAGCAGTACTTC.